One sample yielded the 32 T cell receptor beta chains listed below, sequenced in a study of Graves' ophthalmopathy and Graves' hyperthyroidism. CDR3 regions of TCR beta were amplified from RNA transcripts. RT-PCR was first run with HTBI primers, then multiplex PCR in a second round. MiXCR was run by TCRdb on the multiplex PCR reads, yielding one entry per CDR3 protein. This sample yields about 210,000 distinct CDR3 sequences, of which over 25% are seen a single time; approximately 9.1% belongs to the top ten. The sequencing sample was made of peripheral blood. The source of these receptors is a middle-aged man with Graves' ophthalmopathy.

This clonotype occurred many times. The chain couples TRBV20-1 to TRBJ1-2; no reliable D call. Germline values: CDR1 DFQATT, CDR2 SNEGSKA (reference sequence). CDR3 length: 13 amino acids. The V and J ends lost 3 bases and 4 bases respectively, with 12 bases between them. DNA of the CDR3: TGCAGTGCTAGCGGGTCAGCGGCCTATGGCTACACCTTC. It codes for CSASGSAAYGYTF.

This clonotype was seen repeatedly, ten times or more. The rearrangement uses TRBV28 and TRBJ1-1; the D gene is possibly TRBD1 (6 bases). CDR3 length: 14 residues. The germline CDR1 and CDR2 sequences are MDHEN and SYDVKM. V lost 10 bases to trimming and J lost 0 bases, with 15 bases between them. The CDR3 nucleotides are TGTGCCACCGTAGAGCAGGGGATGAACACTGAAGCTTTCTTT. Translation gives CATVEQGMNTEAFF.

In its sample, this clonotype was seen once. The rearrangement joins TRBV15 to TRBJ2-7; D may be TRBD1 or TRBD2 (5 bases each). The germline CDR1 and CDR2 sequences are LNHNV and YYDKDF (reference sequence). The CDR3 is 13 amino acids. Trimming cost V 6 bases and J 5 bases, with 14 bases left between them. CDR3 sequence (DNA): TGTGCCACCAGTGTCCGGGACGTGAACGAGCAGTACTTC. This gives the protein CATSVRDVNEQYF.

V is TRBV30 and J is TRBJ1-2; D is unclear. The CDR3 has 13 amino acids. Trimming removed 0 bases at V and 0 bases at J, with 5 bases between. Germline-derived CDR1 and CDR2 are GTSNPN and SVGIG (reference sequence). CDR3 DNA: TGTGCCTGGAGTGTGAGTCCTAACTATGGCTACACCTTC. Translation: CAWSVSPNYGYTF.

The V gene is TRBV12-3 or TRBV12-4, the J gene TRBJ2-3, with 7 positions matching TRBD2. Trimming cost V 6 bases and J 4 bases; bases outside gene matches: 10. The CDR3 contains 15 residues. This CDR3 reads CASSQSSGGSDTQYF. The CDR3 bases are TGTGCCAGCAGCCAATCTAGCGGAGGTTCAGATACGCAGTATTTT.

This clonotype was counted at least ten times. The chain has TRBV29-1 and TRBJ2-5; D might be TRBD1 (5 bases). The ends were cut back, 2 bases at V and 9 bases at J, with 19 bases in the middle. The CDR3 contains 14 residues. Germline V gene sequence: CDR1 SQVTM, CDR2 ANQGSEA. The CDR3 loop reads CSVEYGALYGAQYF. Written as DNA, the CDR3 is TGCAGCGTTGAATATGGGGCATTATATGGGGCCCAGTACTTC.

This clonotype appeared many times. This rearrangement joins TRBV6-2 or TRBV6-3 to TRBJ2-2; TRBD1 matches 7 bases. Looked up from germline, CDR1 is MNHEY and CDR2 is SVGEGT. The CDR3 length is 15 residues. The J segment lost 7 bases and the V segment lost 2 bases, leaving 7 bases of the junction unmatched. DNA of the CDR3: TGTGCCAGCAGTTACGAAACAGGGGCCGGCGGGGAGCTGTTTTTT. It encodes CASSYETGAGGELFF.

The table lists this clonotype with many counts. The rearrangement joins TRBV28 to TRBJ1-1; 8 nucleotides match TRBD1. The trim removed 3 bases at V and 4 bases at J, leaving 7 bases unmatched. The CDR3 covers 15 residues. Germline V gene lookup returns CDR1 MDHEN and CDR2 SYDVKM. CDR3 amino acids: CASSLVGQGPTEAFF. As DNA, the CDR3 is TGTGCCAGCAGTTTGGTTGGACAGGGTCCCACTGAAGCTTTCTTT.

Here the CDR3 reads CASSSHRDMGLYGYTF. The CDR3 region has the DNA TGTGCCAGCAGTTCCCACCGGGACATGGGGCTCTATGGCTACACCTTC. The chain carries TRBV28 and TRBJ1-2; D possibly corresponds to TRBD1 (6 bases). The V end was cut by 4 bases, the J end by 4 bases, with 19 bases between. Germline V gene sequence: CDR1 MDHEN, CDR2 SYDVKM. The CDR3 loop spans 16 amino acids.

There are many counts of this clonotype. The rearrangement uses TRBV11-2 and TRBJ2-7; no clear D. The CDR3 runs 15 residues. The V end was cut by 5 bases, the J end by 3 bases, with 17 bases between. CDR1 SGHAT and CDR2 FQNNGV come from the germline V gene. CDR3 residues: CASSVSSGTYYEQYF. The CDR3 nucleotides read TGTGCCAGCAGCGTCAGCTCGGGCACCTACTACGAGCAGTACTTC.

This sequence joins TRBV6-1 and TRBJ1-1; D is unresolved. Germline loops: CDR1 MNHNS, CDR2 SASEGT. The CDR3 extends over 14 amino acids. Trimming removed 7 bases from V and 0 bases from J, with 12 bases in between. Written as DNA, the CDR3 is TGTGCCAGCAACGATGTCGACGTGAACACTGAAGCTTTCTTT. This codes for CASNDVDVNTEAFF.

This clonotype was counted at least ten times. The chain has TRBV6-1 and TRBJ1-1; D gene ambiguous. The ends were cut back, 6 bases at V and 4 bases at J, with 6 bases in the middle. CDR3 size: 11 residues. The germline gives CDR1 MNHNS, CDR2 SASEGT. The CDR3 reads CASRGGTEAFF. The CDR3 nucleotides read TGTGCCAGCAGGGGCGGCACTGAAGCTTTCTTT.

This clonotype was detected many times. V gene TRBV28 combines with J gene TRBJ2-7, with 11 bases fitting TRBD2. J was trimmed by 3 bases and V by 2 bases; bases with no gene match: 6. There are 16 residues in the CDR3. CDR1 MDHEN and CDR2 SYDVKM come from the germline V gene. The CDR3 sequence: CASSLSRLAGGYEQYF. DNA for the CDR3: TGTGCCAGCAGTTTAAGTCGGCTAGCGGGAGGCTACGAGCAGTACTTC.

This clonotype was counted between two and nine times. The V gene is TRBV12-3 or TRBV12-4, the J gene TRBJ1-2, with a possible D match to TRBD1 (5 bases). The CDR3 contains 12 residues. The germline V and J ends were trimmed by 5 bases and 2 bases, with 6 bases remaining between them. CDR3 residues: CASSRDNYGYTF. The CDR3 DNA sequence: TGTGCCAGCAGTCGGGACAACTATGGCTACACCTTC.

This clonotype was picked up many times. V gene TRBV4-1 combines with J gene TRBJ2-5; TRBD1 agrees at 8 bases. Losses at the gene ends were 4 bases for V and 2 bases for J; bases not matched to a gene: 6. The CDR3 loop spans 15 amino acids. From germline, CDR1 is MGHRA and CDR2 YSYEKL. This chain's CDR3 is CASSLSRGRQETQYF. The DNA for the CDR3 is TGCGCCAGCAGCCTCTCCAGGGGGCGACAAGAGACCCAGTACTTC.

This clonotype was seen ten or more times. The gene calls are TRBV28 and TRBJ2-7; D might be TRBD2 (6 bases). Trimming pared 3 bases from V and 7 bases from J, leaving 19 bases between. CDR3 length: 15 amino acids. Germline CDR1 MDHEN, CDR2 SYDVKM. CDR3 protein: CASSFLATAGREQYF. The CDR3 nucleotides read TGTGCCAGCAGTTTCCTAGCAACTGCGGGGAGGGAGCAGTACTTC.

The table lists this clonotype with many counts. The V and J genes are TRBV27 and TRBJ2-2, with D perhaps matching TRBD2 (5 bases). This CDR3 is built from 14 residues. Trimming cost V 2 bases and J 9 bases, with 13 bases left between them. Looked up from germline, CDR1 is MNHEY and CDR2 is SMNVEV (reference sequence). In DNA form, the CDR3 reads TGTGCCAGCAGTTTAACCCCCCCTAGCCGGGAGCTGTTTTTT. Translating it yields CASSLTPPSRELFF.

This clonotype appeared many times. The chain joins TRBV7-9 to TRBJ2-5; 7 bases are shared with TRBD1. V was clipped by 2 bases and J by 5 bases; unmatched bases: 8. The germline gives CDR1 SEHNR, CDR2 FQNEAQ (reference sequence). This CDR3 has 15 amino acids. DNA for the CDR3: TGTGCCAGCAGCTTATACAGGGGACAGAATGAGACCCAGTACTTC. It yields the protein CASSLYRGQNETQYF.

The sample holds many counts of this clonotype. The chain combines TRBV5-1 with TRBJ2-5, with D possibly being TRBD2 (5 bases). This CDR3 is 15 amino acids long. Germline-derived CDR1 and CDR2 are SGHRS and YFSETQ. V was clipped by 0 bases and J by 1 base, with 10 bases between them. CDR3 DNA: TGCGCCAGCAGCTTGGACCCGGGAACCCAAGAGACCCAGTACTTC. Translation gives CASSLDPGTQETQYF.

Many counts were recorded for this clonotype. The V gene is TRBV12-3 or TRBV12-4, the J gene TRBJ1-1, with TRBD1 matching 8 bases. The V and J ends lost 6 bases and 4 bases, in that order; junction bases with no gene match: 7. The CDR3 contains 14 residues. The CDR3 loop reads CASSSTGVGTEAFF. DNA for the CDR3: TGTGCCAGCAGCTCGACAGGGGTGGGCACTGAAGCTTTCTTT.

This chain links TRBV7-3 with TRBJ1-1; 8 bases are shared with TRBD1. Per the germline V gene, CDR1 is SGHTA and CDR2 is FQGTGA. CDR3 size: 11 residues. V shed 5 bases, J shed 12 bases, and the junction held 5 bases outside the gene matches. This chain's CDR3 is CASSGAGGTFF. In DNA, the CDR3 is TGTGCCAGCAGCGGTGCAGGGGGCACTTTCTTT.

This clonotype has ten or more counts. The chain uses TRBV19 and TRBJ2-7, with D perhaps being TRBD1 or TRBD2 (5 bases each). This CDR3 has 15 residues. Deletions cut 7 bases from V and 1 base from J, with 17 bases between. CDR1 LNHDA and CDR2 SQIVND come from the germline V gene (reference sequence). DNA of the CDR3: TGTGCCAGTACCCCCCGGGACGGACAATCCTACGAGCAGTACTTC. It specifies CASTPRDGQSYEQYF.

The V call is TRBV12-3 or TRBV12-4, the J call TRBJ1-2, with 7 bases fitting TRBD1. The CDR3 totals 15 residues. The junction had 11 bases not matched to a gene; V was cut back by 7 bases and J by 3 bases. This CDR3 reads CASTPGQMADYGYTF. In DNA form, the CDR3 reads TGTGCCAGCACCCCGGGACAGATGGCCGACTATGGCTACACCTTC.

For the CDR3, the DNA is TGTGCCAGCAGTGAAGAAGGGGGCAGGATCCAGTACCAAGAGACCCAGTACTTC. Translated: CASSEEGGRIQYQETQYF. V and J are TRBV6-1 and TRBJ2-5, with 7 bases aligning to TRBD1. The CDR3 is 18 amino acids. Germline CDR1 MNHNS, CDR2 SASEGT. The junction had 11 bases not matched to a gene; V was cut back by 1 base and J by 0 bases.

Many counts were recorded for this clonotype. This chain joins TRBV15 and TRBJ1-5; D not resolved. Trimming took 0 bases from V and 2 from J, leaving 5 bases between them. CDR1 and CDR2 from the germline V gene are LNHNV and YYDKDF (reference sequence). The CDR3 extends over 14 amino acids. The CDR3: CATSREMGNQPQHF. CDR3 nucleotide sequence: TGTGCCACCAGCAGAGAGATGGGCAATCAGCCCCAGCATTTT.

In its sample, this clonotype was seen many times. This chain uses TRBV11-2 with TRBJ2-7; TRBD1 agrees at 10 bases. Germline V gene lookup returns CDR1 SGHAT and CDR2 FQNNGV. The V segment lost 4 bases and the J segment 3 bases; nucleotides outside the gene matches: 6. The CDR3 totals 15 residues. CDR3 in amino acids: CASSSTGGRSYEQYF. In DNA form, the CDR3 reads TGTGCCAGCAGCTCGACAGGGGGCCGAAGCTACGAGCAGTACTTC.

This chain joins TRBV6-1 and TRBJ1-1; possible D gene TRBD1, 5 bases. The CDR3 length is 12 residues. From germline, CDR1 is MNHNS and CDR2 SASEGT. V lost 5 bases to trimming and J lost 5 bases, with 9 bases between them. This chain's CDR3 is CASSPRETEAFF. CDR3 coding DNA: TGTGCCAGCAGTCCCAGGGAAACTGAAGCTTTCTTT.

This clonotype was seen many times. The CDR3 region is CASSAGTGGYEQYF. The CDR3, as DNA: TGTGCCAGTAGTGCCGGGACAGGGGGGTACGAGCAGTACTTC. This chain joins TRBV19 and TRBJ2-7, with 11 bases that match TRBD1. Per the germline V gene, CDR1 is LNHDA and CDR2 is SQIVND (reference sequence). The V segment lost 5 bases and the J segment 4 bases; nucleotides outside the gene matches: 4. The CDR3 totals 14 residues.

The CDR3 DNA sequence: TGTGCCAGCCTATTAGCGGGGACCTACGAGCAGTACTTC. It specifies CASLLAGTYEQYF. The chain recombines TRBV12-3 or TRBV12-4 with TRBJ2-7, with 8 bases fitting TRBD2. The CDR3 runs to 13 residues. Unmatched junction bases numbered 5, after V lost 8 bases and J lost 2 bases.

Many counts were recorded for this clonotype. The rearrangement links TRBV7-2 to TRBJ2-2; the match to TRBD2 covers 7 bases. Germline assignment: CDR1 SGHTA and CDR2 FQGNSA. The CDR3 consists of 14 residues. With V trimmed by 1 base and J by 7 bases, 3 bases remained unmatched. The CDR3 bases are TGTGCCAGCAGCTTAGAGGGAGGGTTCGGGGAGCTGTTTTTT. Protein sequence: CASSLEGGFGELFF.

This clonotype was counted ten times or more. The chain joins TRBV11-2 to TRBJ2-7; no definite D call. This CDR3 is built from 12 residues. Germline-derived CDR1 and CDR2 are SGHAT and FQNNGV. The V end was cut by 5 bases, the J end by 4 bases, with 9 bases between. CDR3 protein: CASSNRPYEQYF. The CDR3 nucleotides read TGTGCCAGCAGCAACCGACCGTACGAGCAGTACTTC.

The chain carries TRBV6-1 and TRBJ1-2, with D uncertain. This CDR3 is built from 13 residues. Trimming removed 1 base from V and 2 bases from J, with 5 bases in between. Germline CDR1 is MNHNS and CDR2 is SASEGT. The CDR3 DNA reads TGTGCCAGCAGTGAAGAAGGCAACTATGGCTACACCTTC. It codes for CASSEEGNYGYTF.